The count of the clone carrying this T cell receptor (beta chain) is one. Amplicons of TCR beta CDR3 were generated from genomic DNA by two-round multiplex PCR. First-round PCR employed TRBV- and TRBJ-specific primers for each gene. From the multiplex PCR reads, TCRdb called clonotypes with MiXCR, one entry per CDR3 protein. The sample lists about 31,000 distinct CDR3 sequences; 35% to 45% were seen once. These data belong to a study of prognosis after radiotherapy for stage I lung cancer. The CDR3 totals 15 residues. The germline V gene encodes CDR1 SGHNT and CDR2 YENEEA. Trimming took off 6 bases at V and 0 bases at J, with 15 bases between the two ends.

The receptor's source is a donor of 50 years or more with non-small cell lung cancer. The sample here was PBMCs, taken before or after stereotactic body radiation therapy (not recorded which). The rearrangement links TRBV11-3 to TRBJ2-7; perhaps TRBD1 as D (6 bases). CDR3 DNA: TGTGCCAGCAGATTTAGGACAGAACCCTCCTACGAGCAGTACTTC. Protein: CASRFRTEPSYEQYF.